One sample yielded the 26 T cell receptor beta chains listed below, sequenced in a study of tumor-infiltrating lymphocytes in primary liver carcinoma. Researchers generated TCR beta cDNA from approximately 520 ng of total RNA, relying on a constant-region primer. Slightly modified ARM-PCR, run as three nested multiplex PCR rounds, produced the TCR beta libraries. It was with TRBV1-TRBV30 forward primers and a C-beta reverse primer that the first two PCR rounds were run, at roughly 10 cycles each. MiXCR was run by TCRdb on the multiplex PCR reads, yielding one entry per CDR3 protein. The data show approximately 100,000 distinct CDR3 sequences, with about 67% seen just once and 9% to 15% held by the top ten. Co-extracted RNA and DNA came from roughly 20-30 mg of unsorted bulk tissue. The sequenced material came from liver tumor tissue from sampling region 2. Subset denoted: tumor region T2, inferior pole. Source of these receptors: a woman aged 55-75 years with primary liver carcinoma and hepatitis B virus infection.

Worth noting for this clonotype: The final CDR3 position lacks the conserved phenylalanine or tryptophan, pointing to a likely read error. The V gene is TRBV14, the J gene TRBJ2-7; 11 nucleotides line up with TRBD1. This CDR3 comprises 15 residues. CDR1 and CDR2 from the germline V gene are SGHDN and FVKESK. V shed 7 bases, J shed 5 bases, and the junction held 10 bases outside the gene matches. The CDR3: CASIPRTGGVDEQYL. The CDR3, as DNA: TGTGCCAGCATCCCAAGGACAGGGGGCGTGGACGAGCAGTACTTA.

This clonotype was detected ten times or more. The CDR3 here is CASSLVRGANVLTF. Written as DNA, the CDR3 is TGTGCCAGCAGCTTAGTGAGGGGGGCCAACGTCCTGACTTTC. This sequence joins TRBV7-9 and TRBJ2-6; D is undetermined. The germline gives CDR1 SEHNR, CDR2 FQNEAQ (reference sequence). Trimming pared 1 base from V and 4 bases from J, leaving 5 bases between. CDR3 length equals 14 residues.

Concerning this clonotype itself: The junction departs from the called germline gene at one end, perhaps through a read error. V usage is TRBV11-3 and J usage is TRBJ2-7; D may be TRBD2 (6 bases). The germline V gene encodes CDR1 SGHNT and CDR2 YENEEA. This CDR3 region has 14 residues. CDR3 sequence reads: CASSLSGPEYEQYF. The DNA of the CDR3 is TGTGCCAGCAGCTTAAGCGGGCCGGAGTACGAGCAGTACTTT.

At least ten counts were recorded for this clonotype. In DNA, the CDR3 is TGTGCCAGCACCGAACAGAGGGGGACTGAAGCTTTCTTT. This translates into CASTEQRGTEAFF. The V gene is TRBV6-5, the J gene TRBJ1-1; tentative D call: TRBD1 (6 bases). The CDR3 contains 13 residues. Germline V gene sequence: CDR1 MNHEY, CDR2 SVGAGI. V was trimmed by 7 bases and J by 5 bases, leaving 14 bases between them.

This clonotype was detected many times. This chain joins TRBV7-8 and TRBJ1-1; the D is unclear. Trimming stripped 1 base from V and 1 base from J, with 7 bases between. The CDR3 length is 14 residues. Germline CDR1 SGHVS, CDR2 FQNEAQ. The CDR3 DNA sequence: TGTGCCAGCAGCTTAGTGGCAGCGAACACTGAAGCTTTCTTT. This sequence encodes CASSLVAANTEAFF.

This clonotype was picked up a small number of times. This chain uses TRBV20-1 with TRBJ2-7; 13 bases agree with TRBD2. This CDR3 has 17 amino acids. CDR1 and CDR2 from the germline V gene are DFQATT and SNEGSKA (reference sequence). V trimming: 0 bases; J trimming: 4 bases; junction bases outside the gene matches: 9. The chain's CDR3 is CSARDSQTSGRGYEQYF. For the CDR3, the DNA is TGCAGTGCTAGAGATTCCCAAACTAGCGGGAGGGGTTACGAGCAGTACTTC.

This clonotype has only one observation. The chain is built from TRBV11-2 and TRBJ2-4; D tentatively fits TRBD1 or TRBD2 (5 bases each). With 5 bases removed from V and 5 bases from J, the gap between germline ends came to 16 bases. The CDR3 loop spans 15 amino acids. Germline V gene lookup returns CDR1 SGHAT and CDR2 FQNNGV. CDR3 protein: CASSLAPAGQNIQYF. The CDR3 region has the DNA TGTGCCAGCAGCCTAGCCCCTGCAGGGCAAAACATTCAGTACTTC.

In regard to this clonotype: The junction differs from germline at one of its ends, possibly a read error. The CDR3 is CATSKELGDQPQHF. The CDR3 nucleotides are TGCGCCACTTCGAAGGAGCTCGGCGATCAGCCCCAGCATTTT. V usage is TRBV6-1 and J usage is TRBJ1-5; D is uncertain. CDR1 and CDR2 (germline): MNHNS, SASEGT. The CDR3 runs 14 residues.

Details on this clonotype: The CDR3 does not close with the conserved phenylalanine or tryptophan, likely indicating a read error. The rearrangement joins TRBV11-2 to TRBJ2-7; 9 bases fit TRBD1. The CDR3 extends over 14 amino acids. Germline CDR1 is SGHAT and CDR2 is FQNNGV. The J segment lost 2 bases and the V segment lost 4 bases, leaving 3 bases of the junction unmatched. CDR3 coding DNA: TGTGCCAGCAGCTACAACAGGGGGCCCTACGAGCAGTACTCC. This codes for CASSYNRGPYEQYS.

In its sample, this clonotype ranks as medium-sized. V and J are TRBV12-3 or TRBV12-4 and TRBJ2-1; D is perhaps TRBD1 (6 bases). The CDR3 extends over 15 amino acids. The V end was cut by 7 bases, the J end by 6 bases, with 19 bases between. CDR3 sequence (DNA): TGTGCCAGCACCATCACAGGGTCCCTTGTCAATGAGCAGTTCTTC. Its translation: CASTITGSLVNEQFF.

This clonotype showed up just once. The J gene is TRBJ1-4, the V gene TRBV28; D not resolved. V was pared by 3 bases and J by 0 bases, with 11 bases between. Per the germline V gene, CDR1 is MDHEN and CDR2 is SYDVKM. The CDR3 contains 16 residues. The CDR3 coding sequence is TGTGCCAGCAGTTTTTGTGGGGTTGCAACTAATGAAAAACTGTTTTTT. This sequence encodes CASSFCGVATNEKLFF.

As for this clonotype: An end of the junction does not agree with germline; a read error may underlie this. V is TRBV10-2 and J is TRBJ1-6; D gene unclear. The CDR3 totals 16 residues. Germline values: CDR1 WSHSY, CDR2 SAAADI. Written as DNA, the CDR3 is TGCGCCAGTGCCCGTTTCGAGAGCAGGCACAATTCACCCCCCCACTTC. It codes for CASARFESRHNSPPHF.

This clonotype was observed at least ten times. The chain carries TRBV28 and TRBJ1-5; maybe TRBD1 (5 bases). The CDR3 is made up of 12 amino acids. Germline loops: CDR1 MDHEN, CDR2 SYDVKM. The V and J ends lost 5 bases and 7 bases respectively, with 9 bases between them. Here the CDR3 reads CASSRTPQPQHF. DNA of the CDR3: TGTGCCAGCAGTCGGACACCACAGCCCCAGCATTTT.

This chain connects TRBV6-6 to TRBJ1-1; D gene uncertain. The V gene's germline CDR1 is MNHNY and CDR2 SVGAGI (reference sequence). The germline V and J ends were trimmed by 8 bases and 1 base, with 14 bases remaining between them. There are 14 residues in the CDR3. The CDR3 protein is CASGVTTENTEAFF. The CDR3 region has the DNA TGTGCCAGCGGCGTGACTACAGAGAACACTGAAGCTTTCTTT.

With regard to this clonotype: A junction boundary mismatches the germline segment, possibly from a read error. J is TRBJ2-1 and V is TRBV29-1, with D perhaps matching TRBD1 or TRBD2 (8 bases each). Germline V gene lookup returns CDR1 SQVTM and CDR2 ANQGSEA. The CDR3 contains 14 residues. The CDR3 region is CCGRTGRPYKEQFF. In DNA, the CDR3 is TGCTGCGGGAGGACAGGGCGACCATACAAGGAGCAGTTCTTC.

On this clonotype: One end of the junction does not line up with germline, which may come from a read error. The chain combines TRBV5-1 with TRBJ1-1; D not resolved. The CDR3 has 14 residues. Germline CDR1 reads SGHRS; CDR2 reads YFSETQ. CDR3 in DNA: TGCGCCAGCAACTTGGGTGCCATAGACACTGAAGCTTTCTTT. Protein sequence: CASNLGAIDTEAFF.

The chain is built from TRBV6-4 and TRBJ1-1; the D gene is possibly TRBD1 (5 bases). The germline V gene has CDR1 MRHNA and CDR2 SNTAGT. Trimming took off 3 bases at V and 6 bases at J, with 14 bases between the two ends. This CDR3 has 14 amino acids. CDR3 in amino acids: CASSEDSTRSEAFF. The CDR3 DNA is TGTGCCAGCAGTGAAGACAGCACAAGGTCTGAAGCTTTCTTT.

Only one count was recorded for this clonotype. A much larger clone lies one base from this, so it may be a read error. The J gene is TRBJ2-2, the V gene TRBV10-3; D is ambiguous. Germline V gene sequence: CDR1 ENHRY, CDR2 SYGVKD. CDR3 length: 12 residues. The CDR3 sequence is CTVRRSTGELFF. The CDR3 DNA reads TGTACCGTCCGACGTAGTACAGGGGAGCTGTTTTTT.

Note on this clonotype: This may be a read error, as it is one base from a much larger clone. This chain joins TRBV6-1 and TRBJ2-1, with D maybe TRBD2 (5 bases). This CDR3 region has 13 residues. Germline CDR1 and CDR2: MNHNS and SASEGT. Trimming took off 7 bases at V and 5 bases at J, with 12 bases between the two ends. The CDR3 here is CASNPDYHNEQFF. In DNA form, the CDR3 reads TGTGCCAGCAACCCTGACTATCACAATGAGCAGTTCTTC.

This chain joins TRBV14 and TRBJ2-5, with a weak D call TRBD2 (6 bases). There are 15 residues in the CDR3. CDR1 SGHDN and CDR2 FVKESK come from the germline V gene. Between the trimmed V and J ends, which lost 4 bases and 4 bases, there was a span of 16 bases. CDR3 region: CASSRTTSKGETQYF. The CDR3 DNA sequence: TGTGCCAGCAGCCGGACGACTAGTAAAGGAGAGACCCAGTACTTC.

Turning to this clonotype: Sequence at one end of the junction differs from germline and may be a read error. This chain uses TRBV11-2 with TRBJ1-1, with D possibly matching TRBD1 (5 bases). This CDR3 region has 20 residues. In germline, CDR1 is SGHAT, CDR2 FQNNGV. Written as DNA, the CDR3 is TGTGCCAGGAGCCCACATCAGCACGAACACCTTCGCTTTTGGGGCTATGAAGATTTCTTT. Amino acids: CARSPHQHEHLRFWGYEDFF.

This clonotype was found once. CDR3 DNA: TGTATCAGCATCGACGAGGGGGTTGTAGGCTACACCTTC. Its protein product is CISIDEGVVGYTF. V usage is TRBV6-6 and J usage is TRBJ1-2; TRBD1 might be the D (6 bases). This CDR3 spans 13 amino acids. CDR1 is MNHNY, CDR2 SVGAGI, per germline (reference sequence).

Remarks on this clonotype: One end of the junction varies from germline; a read error may be responsible. This sequence joins TRBV5-4 and TRBJ2-7; maybe TRBD2 (6 bases). The CDR3 covers 14 residues. CDR1 is SGHNT and CDR2 is YYREEE in the germline V gene (reference sequence). CDR3 in amino acids: CASSAGTLPYEQYF. The CDR3, as DNA: TGTGCCAGCAGTGCCGGGACTCTCCCCTACGAGCAGTATTTC. The full variable domain, in which reference TRBV5-4 and TRBJ2-7 provide the parts outside the CDR3, is ETGVTQSPTHLIKTRGQQVTLRCSSQSGHNTVSWYQQALGQGPQFIFQYYREEENGRGNFPPRFSGLQFPNYSSELNVNALELDDSALYLCASSAGTLPYEQYFGPGTRLTVT.

The CDR3 region has the DNA TGTGCCAGCAGCTTAAGGACAGGGGGAGGGGAGACCAGGTACTTC. Its translation: CASSLRTGGGETRYF. V usage is TRBV11-2 and J usage is TRBJ2-5; TRBD1 agrees at 10 bases. V dropped 2 bases and J dropped 13; count of bases not matched to a gene: 13. CDR3 length equals 15 residues. Germline V gene data show CDR1 as SGHAT and CDR2 as FQNNGV.

The rearrangement links TRBV11-2 to TRBJ1-2; D unresolved. CDR3 length: 14 amino acids. V lost 10 bases, J lost 0 bases, and 15 bases lay in between. Per germline, CDR1 SGHAT and CDR2 FQNNGV. The DNA of the CDR3 is TGTGCCATCAACTTTTCACAGTCTAACTATGGCTACACCTTC. Translating gives CAINFSQSNYGYTF.

As to this clonotype: A much larger clone lies one base from this, so it may be a read error. V is TRBV5-1 and J is TRBJ2-7; tentatively, D is TRBD2 (6 bases). Germline CDR1 reads SGHRS; CDR2 reads YFSETQ. V lost 0 bases and J lost 3, with 13 bases in between. The CDR3 sequence is 15 residues long. CDR3 sequence (DNA): TGCGCCAGCAGCTTGGATGGGGGGAAGGACTACGAGCAGTACTTC. Translated, it gives CASSLDGGKDYEQYF.